This T cell receptor (beta chain) was profiled in a study of early stage breast cancer tumors. Data came from immunoSEQ multiplex PCR; TCRdb stores just in-frame clones and leaves some out. The table has some 30,000 clones, over 70% seen once. The sequence was collected from a person in their twenties or thirties with breast cancer. The material sequenced was breast tumor tissue.

CDR3 nucleotide sequence: TGTGCCTGGAGTGTTGGGTCAGGTCACAATCAGCCCCAGCATTTT. Amino acid sequence: CAWSVGSGHNQPQHF. V and J are TRBV30 and TRBJ1-5; D is unresolved. CDR1 GTSNPN and CDR2 SVGIG come from the germline V gene (reference sequence). V lost 0 bases and J 3 bases, leaving 12 bases between the germline ends. This CDR3 comprises 15 residues.